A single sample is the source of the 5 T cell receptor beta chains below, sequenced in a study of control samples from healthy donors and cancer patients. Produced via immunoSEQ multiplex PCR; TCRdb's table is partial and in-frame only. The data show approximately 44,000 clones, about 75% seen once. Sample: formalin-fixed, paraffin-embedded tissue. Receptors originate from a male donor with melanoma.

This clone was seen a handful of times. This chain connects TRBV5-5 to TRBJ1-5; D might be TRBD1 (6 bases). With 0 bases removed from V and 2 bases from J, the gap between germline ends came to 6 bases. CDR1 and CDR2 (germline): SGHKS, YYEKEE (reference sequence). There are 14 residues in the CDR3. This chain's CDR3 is CASSLEGGNQPQHF. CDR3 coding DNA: TGTGCCAGCAGCTTGGAGGGGGGCAATCAGCCCCAGCATTTT.

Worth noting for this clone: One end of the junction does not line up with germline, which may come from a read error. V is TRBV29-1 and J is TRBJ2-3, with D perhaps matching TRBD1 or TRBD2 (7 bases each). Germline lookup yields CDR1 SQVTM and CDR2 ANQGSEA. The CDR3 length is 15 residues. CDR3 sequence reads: CSVEGGGQRTNTQYF. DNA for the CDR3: TGCAGCGTTGAAGGCGGGGGACAGCGCACAAATACGCAGTATTTT.

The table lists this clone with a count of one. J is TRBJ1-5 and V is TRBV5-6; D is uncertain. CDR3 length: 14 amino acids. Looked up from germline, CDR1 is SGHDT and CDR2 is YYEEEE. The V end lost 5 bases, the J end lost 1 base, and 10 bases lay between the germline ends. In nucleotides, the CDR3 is TGTGCCAGCAGTTCCGGATGGAGCAATCAGCCCCAGCATTTT. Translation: CASSSGWSNQPQHF.

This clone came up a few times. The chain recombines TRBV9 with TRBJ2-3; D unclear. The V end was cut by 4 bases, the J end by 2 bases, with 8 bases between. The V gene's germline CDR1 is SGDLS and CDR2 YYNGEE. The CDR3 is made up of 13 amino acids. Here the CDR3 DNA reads TGTGCCAGCAGCATCTCGATCACAGATACGCAGTATTTT. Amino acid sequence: CASSISITDTQYF.

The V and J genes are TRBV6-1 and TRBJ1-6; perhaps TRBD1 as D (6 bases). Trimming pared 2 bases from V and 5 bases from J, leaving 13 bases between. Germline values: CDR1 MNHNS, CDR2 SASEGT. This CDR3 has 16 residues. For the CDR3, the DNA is TGTGCCAGCAGTGAAAGAAGACAGGTGGATAATTCACCCCTCCACTTT. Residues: CASSERRQVDNSPLHF.